Each of the 20 T cell receptor beta chains below was sequenced from the same sample in a study of blood T cell repertoires in COVID-19. Assay used: immunoSEQ multiplex PCR; TCRdb lists only in-frame clones, some missing. Among around 300,000 clones listed, around 89% were seen once. Sequencing was carried out using PBMCs or T cells enriched from blood (not recorded which). The receptors shown here come from a woman younger than 30 with acute COVID-19.

The chain combines TRBV10-3 with TRBJ1-3; weak D call: TRBD1 (6 bases). The V end lost 11 bases, the J end lost 0 bases, and 17 bases lay between the germline ends. CDR1 ENHRY and CDR2 SYGVKD come from the germline V gene. There are 15 residues in the CDR3. CDR3 sequence: CAVLQGSHSGNTIYF. Here the CDR3 DNA reads TGTGCCGTATTACAGGGATCCCACTCTGGAAACACCATATATTTT.

This clone was picked up one time. The chain combines TRBV5-1 with TRBJ2-5; 8 bases map to TRBD1. V lost 4 bases to trimming and J lost 5 bases; unmatched junction nucleotides: 4. CDR3 length: 13 amino acids. Germline V gives CDR1 SGHRS, CDR2 YFSETQ. For the CDR3, the DNA is TGCGCCAGCAGCCCGACAGGGGTCGAGACCCAGTACTTC. Protein product: CASSPTGVETQYF. The full variable domain, completed using reference TRBV5-1 and TRBJ2-5, is KAGVTQTPRYLIKTRGQQVTLSCSPISGHRSVSWYQQTPGQGLQFLFEYFSETQRNKGNFPGRFSGRQFSNSRSEMNVSTLELGDSALYLCASSPTGVETQYFGPGTRLLVL.

The chain recombines TRBV12-3 or TRBV12-4 with TRBJ1-1; D not certain. The CDR3 has 13 amino acids. V shed 3 bases and J shed 3 bases, with 8 bases lying between them. The CDR3 region has the DNA TGTGCCAGCAGTTTTCGGGAGGACACTGAAGCTTTCTTT. Its protein is CASSFREDTEAFF.

This clone has only one observation. V usage is TRBV3-1 (or the pseudogene TRBV3-2) and J usage is TRBJ2-5; D is possibly TRBD1 (5 bases). V lost 1 base and J 4 bases, leaving 16 bases between the germline ends. This CDR3 region has 16 residues. Looked up from germline, CDR1 is LGHDT and CDR2 is YNNKEL (reference sequence). The CDR3 coding sequence is TGTGCCAGCAGCCAAGGGTCCAGGATGGGGCTAGAGACCCAGTACTTC. Its translation is CASSQGSRMGLETQYF.

The chain has TRBV28 and TRBJ1-5; D possibly corresponds to TRBD1 (5 bases). Trimming pared 8 bases from V and 1 base from J, leaving 21 bases between. The CDR3 extends over 17 amino acids. CDR1 and CDR2 (germline): MDHEN, SYDVKM. This chain's CDR3 is CASSRRGIMVSNQPQHF. The CDR3 DNA reads as TGTGCCAGCTCTCGTAGGGGCATAATGGTCAGCAATCAGCCCCAGCATTTT.

This chain uses TRBV7-9 with TRBJ1-4; D ambiguous. V was pared by 5 bases and J by 3 bases, with 13 bases between. Germline CDR1 reads SEHNR; CDR2 reads FQNEAQ (reference sequence). This CDR3 is 15 amino acids long. CDR3 amino acids: CASSLTPDSNEKLFF. In DNA, the CDR3 is TGTGCCAGCAGCCTAACGCCTGACTCTAATGAAAAACTGTTTTTT. Full variable domain (outside the CDR3, taken from reference TRBV7-9 and TRBJ1-4): DTGVSQNPRHKITKRGQNVTFRCDPISEHNRLYWYRQTLGQGPEFLTYFQNEAQLEKSRLLSDRFSAERPKGSFSTLEIQRTEQGDSAMYLCASSLTPDSNEKLFFGSGTQLSVL.

The rearrangement uses TRBV9 and TRBJ2-6; 8 nucleotides match TRBD2. CDR3 length: 20 residues. Trimming took 1 base from V and 1 from J; bases not matched to a gene: 13. In germline, CDR1 is SGDLS, CDR2 YYNGEE. This chain's CDR3 is CASSVKSGRVPLSGANVLTF. The CDR3 DNA reads TGTGCCAGCAGCGTAAAGTCCGGGAGGGTCCCCCTTTCTGGGGCCAACGTCCTGACTTTC.

This clone was picked up one time. This chain links TRBV28 with TRBJ1-2, with D perhaps TRBD1 (6 bases). V lost 10 bases to trimming and J lost 3 bases, with 27 bases between them. Per germline, CDR1 MDHEN and CDR2 SYDVKM. The CDR3 length is 17 residues. The CDR3 loop reads CAILPGDGTYYHYGYTF. CDR3 coding DNA: TGTGCCATCTTGCCTGGGGACGGGACATACTATCACTATGGCTACACCTTC.

The chain employs TRBV2 and TRBJ2-4; weak D call: TRBD2 (5 bases). This CDR3 comprises 15 residues. Germline V gene data show CDR1 as SNHLY and CDR2 as FYNNEI. Trimming left V 4 bases short and J 1 base short, with 11 bases between. This CDR3 is CASSGGGRAKNIQYF. The DNA of the CDR3 is TGTGCCAGCAGTGGCGGAGGAAGGGCCAAAAACATTCAGTACTTC.

This clone has only a few counts. The chain joins TRBV28 to TRBJ1-5, with D possibly matching TRBD1 (6 bases). Trimming pared 7 bases from V and 7 bases from J, leaving 26 bases between. This CDR3 comprises 17 residues. CDR1 is MDHEN, CDR2 SYDVKM, per germline. The CDR3 loop is CASKNAAQGTPGQPQHF. CDR3 nucleotides: TGTGCCAGCAAAAACGCCGCTCAAGGGACACCCGGACAGCCCCAGCATTTT. Complete variable domain (other parts from reference TRBV28 and TRBJ1-5): DVKVTQSSRYLVKRTGEKVFLECVQDMDHENMFWYRQDPGLGLRLIYFSYDVKMKEKGDIPEGYSVSREKKERFSLILESASTNQTSMYLCASKNAAQGTPGQPQHFGDGTRLSIL.

V and J are TRBV2 and TRBJ1-1, with a weak D call TRBD1 (6 bases). There are 13 residues in the CDR3. Germline V gives CDR1 SNHLY, CDR2 FYNNEI. The V and J ends lost 6 bases and 1 base respectively, with 9 bases between them. CDR3 protein: CASRWTENTEAFF. The DNA of the CDR3 is TGTGCCAGCAGATGGACAGAGAACACTGAAGCTTTCTTT.

This rearrangement joins TRBV3-1 (or the pseudogene TRBV3-2) to TRBJ1-4; D not resolved. The germline V and J ends were trimmed by 0 bases and 10 bases, with 12 bases remaining between them. The CDR3 is 14 amino acids. Germline V gene lookup returns CDR1 LGHDT and CDR2 YNNKEL (reference sequence). The CDR3 loop reads CASSQDSGAGKLFF. The CDR3 bases are TGTGCCAGCAGCCAAGACTCCGGAGCGGGAAAACTGTTTTTT.

The rearrangement uses TRBV27 and TRBJ2-5; tentative D call: TRBD1 (5 bases). The CDR3 length is 15 residues. V was trimmed by 1 base and J by 3 bases, leaving 12 bases between them. Germline assignment: CDR1 MNHEY and CDR2 SMNVEV (reference sequence). DNA for the CDR3: TGTGCCAGCAGTTTATGGGGCAGCCCCAAAGAGACCCAGTACTTC. It yields the protein CASSLWGSPKETQYF.

The J gene is TRBJ2-7, the V gene TRBV15, with 14 bases that match TRBD2. The CDR3 consists of 15 residues. Trimming removed 3 bases from V and 7 bases from J; junction bases left unmatched: 5. Germline assignment: CDR1 LNHNV and CDR2 YYDKDF (reference sequence). CDR3 region: CATSSRLAGGGEQYF. CDR3 nucleotides: TGTGCCACCAGCAGCAGACTAGCGGGAGGGGGGGAGCAGTACTTC.

The rearrangement uses TRBV15 and TRBJ2-6; D is possibly TRBD1 (5 bases). CDR3 size: 15 residues. V was cut by 3 bases and J by 9 bases, with 15 bases left in between. CDR1 and CDR2 (germline): LNHNV, YYDKDF (reference sequence). CDR3 region: CATSRAQVEVNVLTF. CDR3 bases: TGTGCCACCAGCAGGGCACAGGTTGAGGTCAACGTCCTGACTTTC.

This sequence joins TRBV6-5 and TRBJ1-4; TRBD1 matches 8 bases. There are 15 residues in the CDR3. Germline loops: CDR1 MNHEY, CDR2 SVGAGI. The ends lost 2 bases at V and 8 bases at J; junction bases unmatched: 7. CDR3 bases: TGTGCCAGCAGTTACACCGGGACAGGCGGGGAAAAACTGTTTTTT. It specifies CASSYTGTGGEKLFF.

The rearrangement uses TRBV5-4 and TRBJ2-3; TRBD2 agrees at 7 bases. The V and J ends lost 1 base and 2 bases, in that order; junction bases with no gene match: 13. The germline CDR1 and CDR2 sequences are SGHNT and YYREEE (reference sequence). The CDR3 covers 18 residues. The CDR3 here is CASSLRKLSGAYTDTQYF. In DNA form, the CDR3 reads TGTGCCAGCAGCTTGAGGAAGTTGAGCGGGGCTTACACAGATACGCAGTATTTT.

The chain links TRBV27 to TRBJ1-2, with TRBD1 matching over 10 bases. Germline CDR1 MNHEY, CDR2 SMNVEV (reference sequence). This CDR3 is 18 amino acids long. Unmatched junction bases numbered 14, after V lost 6 bases and J lost 1 base. The CDR3 here is CASRRADRGLRYNYGYTF. The CDR3 region has the DNA TGTGCCAGCAGGAGAGCTGACAGGGGGCTTCGATATAACTATGGCTACACCTTC.

The J gene is TRBJ1-5, the V gene TRBV19, with 7 bases lining up with TRBD1. The CDR3 spans 15 residues. The germline V gene has CDR1 LNHDA and CDR2 SQIVND (reference sequence). Trimming took 5 bases from V and 5 from J; bases not matched to a gene: 9. This CDR3 reads CASSSRTGEYQPQHF. As DNA, the CDR3 is TGTGCCAGTAGTTCTCGAACAGGGGAATATCAGCCCCAGCATTTT.

The chain recombines TRBV27 with TRBJ1-1; D is ambiguous. The CDR3 covers 14 residues. Trimming took off 1 base at V and 6 bases at J, with 12 bases between the two ends. Germline lookup yields CDR1 MNHEY and CDR2 SMNVEV (reference sequence). As DNA, the CDR3 is TGTGCCAGCAGTTTATGGTCCGGGATCCCTGAAGCTTTCTTT. Translation: CASSLWSGIPEAFF.